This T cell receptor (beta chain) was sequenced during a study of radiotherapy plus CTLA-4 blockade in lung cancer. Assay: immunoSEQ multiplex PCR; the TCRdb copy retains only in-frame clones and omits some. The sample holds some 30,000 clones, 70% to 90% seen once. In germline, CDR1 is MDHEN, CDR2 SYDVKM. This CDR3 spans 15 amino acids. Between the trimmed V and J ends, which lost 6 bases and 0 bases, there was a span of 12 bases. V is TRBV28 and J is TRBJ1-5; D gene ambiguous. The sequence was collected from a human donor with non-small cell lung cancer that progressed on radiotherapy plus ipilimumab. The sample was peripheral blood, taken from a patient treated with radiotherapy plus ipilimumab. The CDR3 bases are TGTGCCAGCAGGGAGGGCGTGATTAGCAATCAGCCCCAGCATTTT. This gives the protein CASREGVISNQPQHF.